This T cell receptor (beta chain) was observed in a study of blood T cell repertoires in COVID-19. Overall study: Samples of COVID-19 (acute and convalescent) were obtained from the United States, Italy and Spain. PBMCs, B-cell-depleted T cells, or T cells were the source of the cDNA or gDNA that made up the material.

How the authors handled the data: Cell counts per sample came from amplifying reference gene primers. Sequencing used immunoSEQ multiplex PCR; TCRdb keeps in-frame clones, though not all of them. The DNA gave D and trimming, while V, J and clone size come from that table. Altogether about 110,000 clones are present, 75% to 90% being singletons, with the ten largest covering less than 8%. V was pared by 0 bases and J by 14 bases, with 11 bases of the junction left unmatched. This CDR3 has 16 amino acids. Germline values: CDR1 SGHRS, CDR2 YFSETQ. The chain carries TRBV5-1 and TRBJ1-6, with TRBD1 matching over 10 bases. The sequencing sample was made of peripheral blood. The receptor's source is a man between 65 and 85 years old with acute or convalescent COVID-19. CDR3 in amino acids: CASSLAVGDRGASLHF. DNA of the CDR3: TGCGCCAGCAGCTTGGCCGTGGGGGACAGGGGAGCATCCCTCCACTTT.